These 14 T cell receptor beta chains originate from one sample sequenced in a study of blood T cell repertoires in COVID-19. Assay used: immunoSEQ multiplex PCR; TCRdb lists only in-frame clones, some missing. The table shows roughly 80,000 clones, with over 80% occurring only once. Sample: peripheral blood. Receptor source: a man aged 55 to 69 with active or convalescent COVID-19.

The chain combines TRBV6-2 or TRBV6-3 with TRBJ2-7, with 12 bases matching TRBD2. CDR3 length equals 18 residues. CDR1 is MNHEY and CDR2 is SVGEGT in the germline V gene. V shed 5 bases and J 0 bases; nucleotides not matched to a gene: 11. The CDR3 loop reads CASSPRLAGEPSSYEQYF. CDR3 nucleotides: TGTGCCAGCAGTCCAAGACTAGCGGGGGAACCTAGCTCCTACGAGCAGTACTTC.

This clone was picked up one time. The chain joins TRBV9 to TRBJ2-2, with unresolved D. With 4 bases removed from V and 4 bases from J, the gap between germline ends came to 8 bases. CDR3 size: 13 residues. CDR1 SGDLS and CDR2 YYNGEE come from the germline V gene. The CDR3 loop is CASSKAATGELFF. CDR3 bases: TGTGCCAGCAGCAAGGCGGCCACCGGGGAGCTGTTTTTT. Drawing the rest from reference TRBV9 and TRBJ2-2, the complete variable domain is DSGVTQTPKHLITATGQRVTLRCSPRSGDLSVYWYQQSLDQGLQFLIQYYNGEERAKGNILERFSAQQFPDLHSELNLSSLELGDSALYFCASSKAATGELFFGEGSRLTVL.

The chain couples TRBV15 to TRBJ1-1, with D perhaps TRBD1 (5 bases). The CDR3 is made up of 13 amino acids. Germline V CDR1 and CDR2: LNHNV, YYDKDF (reference sequence). Trimming took off 0 bases at V and 8 bases at J, with 10 bases between the two ends. This CDR3 reads CATSRELTAEAFF. The CDR3 nucleotides are TGTGCCACCAGCAGAGAGTTGACAGCAGAAGCTTTCTTT.

V usage is TRBV5-1 and J usage is TRBJ1-1; D call uncertain. This CDR3 is 14 amino acids long. Trimming stripped 4 bases from V and 1 base from J, with 11 bases between. Germline CDR1 is SGHRS and CDR2 is YFSETQ. The CDR3 reads CASSLGGQNTEAFF. CDR3 coding DNA: TGCGCCAGCAGCCTCGGAGGGCAGAACACTGAAGCTTTCTTT.

This clone has just a few counts. The chain has TRBV7-8 and TRBJ2-3; 7 bases are shared with TRBD2. Germline CDR1 and CDR2: SGHVS and FQNEAQ. V lost 5 bases, J lost 6 bases, and 17 bases stayed unmatched. The CDR3 is made up of 17 amino acids. The CDR3 sequence: CASSPSAGPNVVDTQYF. As DNA, the CDR3 is TGTGCCAGCAGCCCGTCAGCGGGACCAAACGTGGTGGATACGCAGTATTTT.

The V and J genes are TRBV6-2 or TRBV6-3 and TRBJ2-1; no clear D. The CDR3 totals 15 residues. Trimming took off 5 bases at V and 7 bases at J, with 18 bases between the two ends. Per germline, CDR1 MNHEY and CDR2 SVGEGT. CDR3 residues: CASSPLGTLGNEQFF. In DNA form, the CDR3 reads TGTGCCAGCAGTCCCCTAGGTACCCTTGGGAATGAGCAGTTCTTC.

The CDR3 region has the DNA TGTGCCAGCAGCTTAGAAGAGAGCTCCTATAATTCACCCCTCCACTTT. Its translation: CASSLEESSYNSPLHF. This chain joins TRBV7-2 and TRBJ1-6; no reliable D call. Trimming removed 1 base from V and 0 bases from J, with 7 bases in between. Looked up from germline, CDR1 is SGHTA and CDR2 is FQGNSA. This CDR3 region has 16 residues.

Written as DNA, the CDR3 is TGTGCCACCAGTGACACTAGCGGGTCCTACAATGAGCAGTTCTTC. Translated, it gives CATSDTSGSYNEQFF. The chain has TRBV24-1 and TRBJ2-1; TRBD2 agrees at 9 bases. The CDR3 covers 15 residues. With 4 bases clipped from V and 1 base from J, the junction kept 1 base outside the gene matches. Germline lookup yields CDR1 KGHDR and CDR2 SFDVKD.

The chain uses TRBV6-4 and TRBJ1-6; 7 bases are a match to TRBD1. There are 14 residues in the CDR3. Germline V gene lookup returns CDR1 MRHNA and CDR2 SNTAGT. The V and J ends lost 5 bases and 7 bases, in that order; junction bases with no gene match: 5. The chain's CDR3 is CASSQTGLNSPLHF. The DNA of the CDR3 is TGTGCCAGCAGTCAGACAGGGCTAAATTCACCCCTCCACTTT.

The V and J genes are TRBV6-6 and TRBJ2-2, with D perhaps TRBD1 (5 bases). Trimming took off 5 bases at V and 6 bases at J, with 10 bases between the two ends. Germline CDR1 and CDR2: MNHNY and SVGAGI (reference sequence). The CDR3 runs 13 residues. The CDR3 here is CASSPDSSGELFF. In nucleotides, the CDR3 is TGTGCCAGCAGTCCCGACAGCTCCGGGGAGCTGTTTTTT.

The J gene is TRBJ1-5, the V gene TRBV18; TRBD1 agrees at 9 bases. J was trimmed by 0 bases and V by 5 bases; bases with no gene match: 5. The CDR3 is 16 amino acids. CDR1 and CDR2 from the germline V gene are KGHSH and LQKENI. The CDR3 sequence is CASSSTGGYSNQPQHF. As DNA, the CDR3 is TGTGCCAGCTCATCGACAGGGGGATATAGCAATCAGCCCCAGCATTTT.

CDR3 bases: TGCAGTGCTAGTCTCTGGACTAGCGGGGGGGGTGAGCAGTTCTTC. Translation gives CSASLWTSGGGEQFF. The V and J genes are TRBV20-1 and TRBJ2-1, with 15 bases identical to TRBD2. CDR1 DFQATT and CDR2 SNEGSKA come from the germline V gene (reference sequence). The CDR3 has 15 amino acids. With V trimmed by 3 bases and J by 9 bases, 6 bases remained unmatched.

This chain links TRBV6-5 with TRBJ1-1; D is undetermined. Per the germline V gene, CDR1 is MNHEY and CDR2 is SVGAGI. V lost 7 bases to trimming and J lost 1 base, with 7 bases between them. The CDR3 spans 12 residues. CDR3 nucleotide sequence: TGTGCCAGCACCGGGAGGAACACTGAAGCTTTCTTT. Residues: CASTGRNTEAFF.

This clone has only a few counts. The J gene is TRBJ1-1, the V gene TRBV7-2; 12 bases match TRBD1. Germline V gene data show CDR1 as SGHTA and CDR2 as FQGNSA. This CDR3 has 14 amino acids. After removal of 7 bases from V and 13 bases from J, the junction contained 13 bases not matched to a gene. CDR3 sequence: CASTLGQGARWVFF. DNA for the CDR3: TGTGCCAGCACCCTGGGACAGGGGGCGCGATGGGTTTTCTTT.